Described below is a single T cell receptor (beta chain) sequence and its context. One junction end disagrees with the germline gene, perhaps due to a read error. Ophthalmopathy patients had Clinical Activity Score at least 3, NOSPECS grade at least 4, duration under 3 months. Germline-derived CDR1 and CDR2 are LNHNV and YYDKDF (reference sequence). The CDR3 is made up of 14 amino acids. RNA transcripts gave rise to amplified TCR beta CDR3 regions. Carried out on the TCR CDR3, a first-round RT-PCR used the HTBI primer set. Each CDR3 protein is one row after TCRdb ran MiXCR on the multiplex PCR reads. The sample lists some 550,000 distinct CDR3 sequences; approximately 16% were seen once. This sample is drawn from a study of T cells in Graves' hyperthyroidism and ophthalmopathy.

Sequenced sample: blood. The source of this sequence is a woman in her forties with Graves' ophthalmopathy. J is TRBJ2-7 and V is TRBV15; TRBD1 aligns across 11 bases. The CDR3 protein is CATSGQGASNEQYF. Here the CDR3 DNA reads TGTGCCACCAGCGGACAGGGGGCCTCCAACGAGCAGTACTTC.